One and the same sample provided the 23 T cell receptor beta chains below, sequenced in a study of T-cell reconstitution after alpha-beta-depleted transplantation in children. Unique molecular identifiers were used to barcode this TCRbeta library. Each CDR3 protein gets one entry after TCRdb re-called the PCR reads with MiXCR. The sample shows around 500,000 distinct CDR3 sequences, under 25% of them seen only once. Sequences were derived from PBMCs, mostly from graft donor cells, sampled 360 days after TCRalphabeta/CD19-depleted stem cell transplant. The receptor source for this set is a boy in the first two years of life who had a stem cell transplant for acute myeloid leukemia, so the T cells may come from the graft donor.

This clonotype was seen more than once but under ten times. The CDR3 loop is CASRPMGGQETQYF. The CDR3 DNA reads as TGTGCCAGCAGGCCAATGGGGGGCCAAGAGACCCAGTACTTC. The chain links TRBV6-1 to TRBJ2-5, with D perhaps TRBD2 (6 bases). The CDR3 is 14 amino acids. CDR1 is MNHNS and CDR2 is SASEGT in the germline V gene. The V and J ends lost 6 bases and 1 base respectively, with 12 bases between them.

This clonotype is a singleton in its sample. This may stem from a read error, because a much larger clone lies one nucleotide away. The rearrangement links TRBV7-2 to TRBJ1-1, with D uncertain. In germline, CDR1 is SGHTA, CDR2 FQGNSA. V lost 5 bases to trimming and J lost 0 bases, with 16 bases between them. The CDR3 runs to 16 residues. The CDR3 nucleotides read TGTGCCAGCAGCCAGATTTCCATCAGACTGAACACTGAAGCTTTCTTT. Translated, it gives CASSQISIRLNTEAFF.

This clonotype was counted between two and nine times. This chain joins TRBV7-2 and TRBJ2-1; TRBD1 is a possible D gene (6 bases). CDR3 length equals 17 residues. Trimming took 5 bases from V and 2 from J, leaving 19 bases between them. The V gene's germline CDR1 is SGHTA and CDR2 FQGNSA. The chain's CDR3 is CASSETHRAITYNEQFF. The CDR3 DNA reads TGTGCCAGCAGCGAGACTCACAGGGCCATTACCTACAATGAGCAGTTCTTC.

This clonotype was detected many times. The V and J genes are TRBV6-5 and TRBJ2-7; 7 positions match TRBD2. V gave up 4 bases and J gave up 0 bases; unmatched junction bases: 3. The CDR3 runs 14 residues. Germline V CDR1 and CDR2: MNHEY, SVGAGI. CDR3 amino acids: CASSLRLASYEQYF. The CDR3 DNA is TGTGCCAGCAGTTTGCGACTAGCCTCCTACGAGCAGTACTTC.

This clonotype appeared many times. The chain carries TRBV20-1 and TRBJ2-3; TRBD2 agrees at 13 bases. CDR3 length: 15 residues. V shed 4 bases and J 4 bases; nucleotides not matched to a gene: 5. CDR1 is DFQATT and CDR2 is SNEGSKA in the germline V gene (reference sequence). The CDR3 sequence is CSAIVLAGGADTQYF. CDR3 bases: TGCAGTGCTATCGTACTAGCGGGAGGGGCAGATACGCAGTATTTT.

The CDR3: CSSRGPGPRSGNTIYF. As DNA, the CDR3 is TGCAGCTCCAGAGGACCGGGTCCGCGCTCTGGAAACACCATATATTTT. The chain uses TRBV20-1 and TRBJ1-3; unclear D gene. The CDR3 covers 16 residues. Germline V gene lookup returns CDR1 DFQATT and CDR2 SNEGSKA (reference sequence).

This clonotype was detected only a few times. This sequence joins TRBV9 and TRBJ2-1; 8 bases fit TRBD2. The length of the CDR3 is 17 residues. The junction had 11 bases not matched to a gene; V was cut back by 0 bases and J by 6 bases. Germline V gene data show CDR1 as SGDLS and CDR2 as YYNGEE. This chain's CDR3 is CASSVGYTAGGSNEQFF. CDR3 in DNA: TGTGCCAGCAGCGTAGGGTATACGGCGGGGGGATCCAATGAGCAGTTCTTC.

This rearrangement joins TRBV7-8 to TRBJ1-2, with D perhaps matching TRBD1 (6 bases). V dropped 0 bases and J dropped 3 bases, with 11 bases sitting between them. The length of the CDR3 is 15 residues. Germline V gene sequence: CDR1 SGHVS, CDR2 FQNEAQ. Written as DNA, the CDR3 is TGTGCCAGCAGCTTAGCTCCGGGGGCGGACTATGGCTACACCTTC. It yields the protein CASSLAPGADYGYTF.

V usage is TRBV6-2 or TRBV6-3 and J usage is TRBJ2-7; no reliable D call. CDR3 length equals 11 residues. Trimming removed 8 bases at V and 4 bases at J, with 9 bases between. The germline V gene has CDR1 MNHEY and CDR2 SVGEGT. The CDR3 reads CASGRSYEQYV. CDR3 DNA: TGTGCCAGCGGACGGTCTTACGAGCAGTACGTC.

The J gene is TRBJ1-1, the V gene TRBV29-1; D not resolved. Germline lookup yields CDR1 SQVTM and CDR2 ANQGSEA. The CDR3 is 15 amino acids. The ends were cut back, 5 bases at V and 3 bases at J, with 19 bases in the middle. The chain's CDR3 is CSVKSPTWLDTEAFF. The CDR3 bases are TGCAGCGTTAAGTCCCCGACATGGCTAGACACTGAAGCTTTCTTT.

The CDR3: CASSFEGVGDTQYF. CDR3 sequence (DNA): TGTGCCAGCAGTTTCGAGGGAGTTGGGGATACGCAGTATTTT. This rearrangement joins TRBV12-3 or TRBV12-4 to TRBJ2-3; D might be TRBD2 (5 bases). Trimming left V 3 bases short and J 6 bases short, with 13 bases between. This CDR3 has 14 amino acids.

This clonotype has more than one count but fewer than ten. This rearrangement joins TRBV20-1 to TRBJ2-1; 14 nucleotides agree with TRBD2. This CDR3 has 13 amino acids. V gave up 6 bases and J gave up 7 bases; unmatched junction bases: 2. Looked up from germline, CDR1 is DFQATT and CDR2 is SNEGSKA (reference sequence). This CDR3 is CSAGTSGGNEQFF. The CDR3 coding sequence is TGCAGTGCAGGGACTAGCGGGGGTAATGAGCAGTTCTTC.

This clonotype was counted ten times or more. The chain has TRBV7-2 and TRBJ2-5, with D maybe TRBD2 (5 bases). V was pared by 2 bases and J by 4 bases, with 14 bases between. Germline V gives CDR1 SGHTA, CDR2 FQGNSA. This CDR3 has 15 amino acids. CDR3 DNA sequence: TGTGCCAGCAGCTTACTCGGGAATAAAGCAGAGACCCAGTACTTC. Its translation: CASSLLGNKAETQYF.

Many counts were recorded for this clonotype. This sequence joins TRBV10-3 and TRBJ1-4; no definite D call. V was shortened by 5 bases and J by 7 bases, with 11 bases between the two germline ends. The CDR3 is 13 residues long. Germline V gene data show CDR1 as ENHRY and CDR2 as SYGVKD. CDR3 residues: CAISHHEVEKLFF. The DNA for the CDR3 is TGTGCCATCAGTCACCATGAGGTTGAAAAACTGTTTTTT.

The chain recombines TRBV4-2 with TRBJ2-3; TRBD2 is a possible D gene (7 bases). The CDR3 sequence is 16 residues long. Germline CDR1 LGHNA, CDR2 YNFKEQ. V lost 1 base and J lost 4, with 15 bases in between. CDR3 in DNA: TGTGCCAGCAGCCAAGCTGTGGGGGGGCTTCCAGATACGCAGTATTTT. This sequence encodes CASSQAVGGLPDTQYF.

This rearrangement joins TRBV6-1 to TRBJ2-2, with a tentative D call TRBD2 (6 bases). V shed 6 bases and J shed 4 bases, with 12 bases lying between them. Germline-derived CDR1 and CDR2 are MNHNS and SASEGT. CDR3 length: 14 residues. The CDR3 sequence: CASSFGTFTGELFF. CDR3 nucleotides: TGTGCCAGCAGCTTTGGGACTTTCACCGGGGAGCTGTTTTTT.

This clonotype was detected many times. This chain connects TRBV29-1 to TRBJ1-1; D may be TRBD1 (6 bases). V lost 6 bases and J 1 base, leaving 15 bases between the germline ends. Germline V gene lookup returns CDR1 SQVTM and CDR2 ANQGSEA. CDR3 length equals 14 residues. CDR3 loop: CSVLTGTSNTEAFF. DNA of the CDR3: TGCAGCGTACTAACAGGGACCTCGAACACTGAAGCTTTCTTT.

This clonotype appeared many times. The chain employs TRBV12-3 or TRBV12-4 and TRBJ2-2, with D possibly called TRBD1 or TRBD2 (6 bases each). The germline V and J ends were trimmed by 6 bases and 8 bases, with 16 bases remaining between them. CDR3 length equals 14 residues. CDR3 DNA: TGTGCCAGCAGGGGGGGCAAGGGTCATGGGGAGCTGTTTTTT. This sequence encodes CASRGGKGHGELFF.

This clonotype was observed many times. The chain recombines TRBV6-2 or TRBV6-3 with TRBJ2-1; D unclear. V dropped 7 bases and J dropped 4 bases, with 5 bases sitting between them. The CDR3 runs 11 residues. Per germline, CDR1 MNHEY and CDR2 SVGEGT. CDR3: CASTGYNEQFF. CDR3 sequence (DNA): TGTGCCAGCACCGGTTACAATGAGCAGTTCTTC.

This clonotype showed up many times. The chain combines TRBV29-1 with TRBJ2-1, with D possibly matching TRBD2 (6 bases). Trimming left V 7 bases short and J 4 bases short, with 11 bases between. Germline V gives CDR1 SQVTM, CDR2 ANQGSEA. There are 12 residues in the CDR3. The DNA for the CDR3 is TGCAGCGCAACAAGCGGGTACAATGAGCAGTTCTTC. As protein: CSATSGYNEQFF.

This clonotype was picked up many times. The chain links TRBV4-1 to TRBJ2-7; D is possibly TRBD2 (6 bases). This CDR3 contains 16 residues. Trimming removed 0 bases from V and 5 bases from J, with 17 bases in between. Germline V gives CDR1 MGHRA, CDR2 YSYEKL. CDR3 in amino acids: CASSQDFDLGGHEQYV. CDR3 DNA: TGCGCCAGCAGCCAAGATTTCGATTTGGGAGGTCACGAGCAGTACGTC.

This clonotype was observed a few times. V usage is TRBV20-1 and J usage is TRBJ2-7, with TRBD2 matching 11 bases. With V trimmed by 6 bases and J by 4 bases, 17 bases remained unmatched. This CDR3 is built from 17 residues. In germline, CDR1 is DFQATT, CDR2 SNEGSKA (reference sequence). DNA for the CDR3: TGCAGTGCCGAATTCTCCCCCCCGGGACTAGCGGTATACGAGCAGTACGTC. Translating gives CSAEFSPPGLAVYEQYV.

This clonotype has a count of ten or more. The gene calls are TRBV27 and TRBJ2-7, with 8 nucleotides matching TRBD1. CDR1 is MNHEY and CDR2 is SMNVEV in the germline V gene (reference sequence). V was clipped by 8 bases and J by 1 base; unmatched bases: 10. CDR3 length: 15 residues. The CDR3 region has the DNA TGTGCCAGCTACTCGGGGGACAGGTCATCCTACGAGCAGTACTTC. It codes for CASYSGDRSSYEQYF.